The clone carrying this T cell receptor (beta chain) was counted once. The germline CDR1 and CDR2 sequences are MNHEY and SMNVEV (reference sequence). The CDR3 contains 13 residues. V lost 4 bases and J lost 6, with 10 bases in between. The authors processed graft tissue to release intraepithelial and lamina propria lymphocytes. Generated by immunoSEQ multiplex PCR, the TCRdb table keeps only in-frame clones and is missing some. Of more than 50,000 clones in the sample, 75% to 90% were seen once. The data were obtained in a study of graft-versus-host responses after intestinal transplantation. Study as a whole: Each recipient received a multivisceral, liver-intestinal, or isolated intestinal graft.

Sequenced here: ileum tissue, sampled less than 400 days after transplant. The sequence was collected from a human patient who received an intestinal transplant, so some T cells may come from the graft donor. This chain joins TRBV27 and TRBJ1-5, with D perhaps TRBD1 (5 bases). The CDR3 DNA follows: TGTGCCAGCAGTTCCCAGGGTCTTCAGCCCCAGCATTTT. Its translation is CASSSQGLQPQHF.